A selection of T cell receptor beta chains follows, all from one sample in a study of spatial heterogeneity in lung cancer. One entry per CDR3 protein results from TCRdb running MiXCR on the 5' RACE reads. The sample holds 18,000 or so distinct CDR3 sequences, under 7.5% seen once. Sample: lung tumor tissue, taken at surgery. The receptors originated from a female donor with early-stage non-small cell lung cancer. Both conserved end residues are part of each CDR3. D genes are given only for firm matches. For some rows the clone size is stated as once, few or many, or as a class when expanded; others skip it.

CDR3aa: CASSFTSGTGLSRTLHF; CDR3nt: TGTGCCAGCAGCTTTACGTCCGGGACAGGCCTTTCTCGAACCCTCCACTTT; abundance: many; v_gene: TRBV7-2; j_gene: TRBJ1-6; d_gene: TRBD1
CDR3aa: CASRRGGPAFF; CDR3nt: TGTGCCAGCAGGCGCGGAGGGCCAGCTTTCTTT; abundance: few; v_gene: TRBV28; j_gene: TRBJ1-1; d_gene: NA
CDR3aa: CASSFRPSSGANVLTF; CDR3nt: TGTGCCAGCAGCTTCCGACCAAGCTCTGGGGCCAACGTCCTGACTTTC; abundance: NA; v_gene: TRBV7-3; j_gene: TRBJ2-6; d_gene: NA
CDR3aa: CASSLRDSSSPLHF; CDR3nt: TGTGCCAGCAGCTTGAGGGACAGTTCTTCACCCCTCCACTTT; abundance: NA; v_gene: TRBV7-2; j_gene: TRBJ1-6; d_gene: TRBD1
CDR3aa: CASSHPETPNEQFF; CDR3nt: TGCGCCAGCAGCCACCCCGAGACTCCCAATGAGCAGTTCTTC; abundance: medium-sized; v_gene: TRBV4-3; j_gene: TRBJ2-1; d_gene: NA
CDR3aa: CASSQKSEQFF; CDR3nt: TGTGCCAGCAGCCAGAAAAGTGAGCAGTTCTTC; abundance: few; v_gene: TRBV6-2/TRBV6-3; j_gene: TRBJ2-1; d_gene: NA
CDR3aa: CASSLSGAGNLLSAKNIQYF; CDR3nt: TGTGCCAGCAGCTTAAGCGGAGCGGGAAATTTGTTGTCAGCCAAAAACATTCAGTACTTC; abundance: medium-sized; v_gene: TRBV11-1; j_gene: TRBJ2-4; d_gene: TRBD2
CDR3aa: CASSQEITVYGYTF; CDR3nt: TGTGCCAGCAGCCAAGAGATAACGGTATATGGCTACACCTTC; abundance: NA; v_gene: TRBV3-1; j_gene: TRBJ1-2; d_gene: NA
CDR3aa: CSAPGLAGFSGWFLGTDTQYF; CDR3nt: TGCAGTGCTCCGGGACTAGCGGGATTCTCGGGGTGGTTTCTGGGCACAGATACGCAGTATTTT; abundance: many; v_gene: TRBV20-1; j_gene: TRBJ2-3; d_gene: TRBD2
CDR3aa: CASSQGSAGGSYEQYF; CDR3nt: TGTGCCAGCAGCCAGGGGTCAGCGGGAGGGTCCTACGAGCAGTACTTC; abundance: many; v_gene: TRBV3-1; j_gene: TRBJ2-7; d_gene: TRBD2
CDR3aa: CASSLFPTGDNEQFF; CDR3nt: TGTGCCAGCAGCTTGTTTCCGACAGGGGACAATGAGCAGTTCTTC; abundance: many; v_gene: TRBV5-6; j_gene: TRBJ2-1; d_gene: TRBD1
CDR3aa: CASSFHAGQGTGELFF; CDR3nt: TGTGCCAGCAGTTTTCATGCGGGACAAGGCACCGGGGAGCTGTTTTTT; abundance: medium-sized; v_gene: TRBV28; j_gene: TRBJ2-2; d_gene: NA
CDR3aa: CATAGPAYEQYF; CDR3nt: TGTGCCACCGCTGGACCCGCCTACGAGCAGTACTTC; abundance: NA; v_gene: TRBV28; j_gene: TRBJ2-7; d_gene: NA
CDR3aa: CASSRPGLDEQFF; CDR3nt: TGTGCCAGCAGCCGACCGGGACTAGATGAGCAGTTCTTC; abundance: many; v_gene: TRBV7-9; j_gene: TRBJ2-1; d_gene: TRBD2
CDR3aa: CASSLDRSSVYF; CDR3nt: TGTGCCAGCAGCTTAGATCGGTCTAGCGTATACTTC; abundance: NA; v_gene: TRBV11-2; j_gene: TRBJ2-4; d_gene: NA
CDR3aa: CASSLDVYNEQFF; CDR3nt: TGTGCCAGCAGCTTAGACGTCTACAATGAGCAGTTCTTC; abundance: many; v_gene: TRBV11-2; j_gene: TRBJ2-1; d_gene: NA
CDR3aa: CSAGLNYGYTF; CDR3nt: TGCAGTGCTGGACTGAACTATGGCTACACCTTC; abundance: many; v_gene: TRBV20-1; j_gene: TRBJ1-2; d_gene: NA
CDR3aa: CASSFKGGDTQYF; CDR3nt: TGTGCCAGCAGCTTTAAGGGGGGAGATACGCAGTATTTT; abundance: many; v_gene: TRBV7-2; j_gene: TRBJ2-3; d_gene: NA
CDR3aa: CASRLADALWSTQYF; CDR3nt: TGTGCCAGCAGACTAGCGGACGCCCTTTGGAGTACGCAGTATTTT; abundance: medium-sized; v_gene: TRBV6-2/TRBV6-3; j_gene: TRBJ2-3; d_gene: TRBD2
CDR3aa: CASGTGTVNSPLHF; CDR3nt: TGTGCCAGCGGAACCGGGACAGTTAATTCACCCCTCCACTTT; abundance: many; v_gene: TRBV3-1; j_gene: TRBJ1-6; d_gene: TRBD1
CDR3aa: CASSSQGGLYEQYF; CDR3nt: TGCGCCAGCAGCTCACAGGGTGGGCTCTACGAGCAGTACTTC; abundance: many; v_gene: TRBV5-1; j_gene: TRBJ2-7; d_gene: NA
CDR3aa: CASSSTGRAFF; CDR3nt: TGTGCCAGTAGTAGCACAGGGAGGGCTTTCTTT; abundance: many; v_gene: TRBV19; j_gene: TRBJ1-1; d_gene: NA